This T cell receptor (beta chain) was identified in a study of OX40 agonist ivuxolimab in advanced cancers. Study-level information: Dose-escalation cases comprised hepatocellular carcinoma, melanoma, renal cell or head and neck cancer. General study findings and limits: The average count of expanded clones was higher among CD8+ T cells than among CD4+. Antigen targets of the expanded peripheral T cells went undetermined.

Note on this clone: Its antigen is not identified.

Germline-derived CDR1 and CDR2 are ENHRY and SYGVKD. This CDR3 contains 14 residues. Trimming cost V 0 bases and J 6 bases; bases outside gene matches: 4. Generated by immunoSEQ multiplex PCR, the TCRdb table keeps only in-frame clones and is missing some. The sample yields about 86,000 clones, about 90% seen once. This clonotype was sampled from an adult with an advanced solid tumor such as melanoma, head and neck, liver or kidney cancer. The chain joins TRBV10-3 to TRBJ2-7; the match to TRBD2 covers 8 bases. Sequencing was performed on CD4+ or CD8+ T cells sorted from blood, taken in a trial of the OX40 agonist ivuxolimab. The CDR3, as DNA: TGTGCCATCAGTGAGTCCAGCGGGAGTTTCGAGCAGTACTTC. Protein: CAISESSGSFEQYF.